These T cell receptor beta chains were read from a single sample in a study of T cells in Graves' hyperthyroidism and ophthalmopathy. Each CDR3 protein is one row after TCRdb ran MiXCR on the multiplex PCR reads. The table has around 600,000 distinct CDR3 sequences, 45% seen once; the top ten hold about 7.7%. Sequencing was performed on peripheral blood or thyroid tissue (not recorded which). The receptors were sampled from an adult man with Graves' disease, either hyperthyroidism or ophthalmopathy (not recorded which). The CDR3 runs from the conserved cysteine through the conserved F or W. Fields, in order: V gene, J gene, clone size, D gene, CDR3 DNA, CDR3 protein. D genes are given only for firm matches. Some rows have no size entry. The others give once, few or many, or a class for an expanded clone.

V: TRBV20-1
J: TRBJ1-5
size: few
D: NA
DNA: TGCAGTGCTAGTGGGGGTCTTGGCAATCAGCCCCAGCATTTT
CDR3: CSASGGLGNQPQHF

V: TRBV25-1
J: TRBJ1-1
size: NA
D: NA
DNA: TGTGCCAGCGTTAAAATGGTAAACACTGAAGCTTTCTTT
CDR3: CASVKMVNTEAFF

V: TRBV15
J: TRBJ1-2
size: NA
D: TRBD1
DNA: TGTGCCACCAGCAGCGGGACAGGAGCAGATGGCTACACCTTC
CDR3: CATSSGTGADGYTF

V: TRBV25-1
J: TRBJ2-7
size: NA
D: TRBD1
DNA: TGTGCCAGGACAGGGGGCGGCGAGCAGTACTTC
CDR3: CARTGGGEQYF

V: TRBV11-2
J: TRBJ1-1
size: few
D: NA
DNA: TGCGCCAGCAGCCGCGGATCCGACTTGTACACTGAAGCTTTCTTT
CDR3: CASSRGSDLYTEAFF

V: TRBV19
J: TRBJ1-6
size: NA
D: NA
DNA: TGTGCCAGTACGCCCCTCCACTTT
CDR3: CASTPLHF

V: TRBV7-2
J: TRBJ2-5
size: many
D: NA
DNA: TGTGCCAGCAGCATCGGCACTAGTGAGACCCAGTACTTC
CDR3: CASSIGTSETQYF

V: TRBV7-7
J: TRBJ1-3
size: NA
D: NA
DNA: TGTGCCAGCAGCTTAGAAGGGGACGGAAACACCATATATTTT
CDR3: CASSLEGDGNTIYF

V: TRBV15
J: TRBJ1-6
size: NA
D: TRBD1
DNA: TGTGCCACCAGCCCGCGGACAGGGGGCAATAATTCACCCCTCCACTTT
CDR3: CATSPRTGGNNSPLHF

V: TRBV15
J: TRBJ2-7
size: NA
D: TRBD1
DNA: TGTGCCACCAGCAGAGTTTGGGGAGGACAGGGTGAGCAGTACTTC
CDR3: CATSRVWGGQGEQYF

V: TRBV27
J: TRBJ1-1
size: few
D: TRBD1
DNA: TGTGCCAGCAGTATAGGGACAGGGGGCGCAGCTTTCTTT
CDR3: CASSIGTGGAAFF

V: TRBV5-4
J: TRBJ1-5
size: NA
D: NA
DNA: TGTGCCAGCAGCTCGGATGTCTGGTGGGGTCAGCCCCAGCATTTT
CDR3: CASSSDVWWGQPQHF

V: TRBV5-1
J: TRBJ1-1
size: NA
D: NA
DNA: TGCGCCAGCAGCATCGGGACAATGGGAACTGAAGCTTTCTTT
CDR3: CASSIGTMGTEAFF

V: TRBV10-2
J: TRBJ1-6
size: many
D: NA
DNA: TGCGCCAGCAGGCTCTGGGGGGAAAGTAATTCACCCCTCCACTTT
CDR3: CASRLWGESNSPLHF

V: TRBV2
J: TRBJ1-5
size: NA
D: TRBD1
DNA: TGTGCCAGCAGTCAGACAGGGTATGATCAGCCCCAGCATTTT
CDR3: CASSQTGYDQPQHF

V: TRBV2
J: TRBJ1-5
size: few
D: NA
DNA: TGTGCCAGCAGTGAAGAAGTTCCCGGACGTCGCCCCGATCAGCCCCAGCATTTT
CDR3: CASSEEVPGRRPDQPQHF

V: TRBV9
J: TRBJ1-4
size: NA
D: NA
DNA: TGTGCCAGCAGCCAAGGACGCAAAGTTAATGAAAAACTGTTTTTT
CDR3: CASSQGRKVNEKLFF

V: TRBV7-8
J: TRBJ1-2
size: once
D: NA
DNA: TGTGCCTGGAGACCCCCGGGGGGTACCCACTATGGCTACACCTTC
CDR3: CAWRPPGGTHYGYTF

V: TRBV7-9
J: TRBJ1-4
size: few
D: NA
DNA: TGTGCCAGCAGCGCGCGGGACAATTTAAGTGAAAAACTGTTTTTT
CDR3: CASSARDNLSEKLFF

V: TRBV29-1
J: TRBJ1-5
size: NA
D: NA
DNA: TGCAGCGTTGGGGCAGGTAGCAATCAGCCCCAGCATTTT
CDR3: CSVGAGSNQPQHF

V: TRBV14
J: TRBJ2-5
size: NA
D: NA
DNA: TGTGCCAGCAGCCAAGCACAGGGCCACGGTCCCAGAGGACAAGAGACCCAGTACTTC
CDR3: CASSQAQGHGPRGQETQYF

V: TRBV7-2
J: TRBJ1-2
size: NA
D: NA
DNA: TGTGCCACATTTGAGGTTGGCTATGGCTACACCTTC
CDR3: CATFEVGYGYTF

V: TRBV19
J: TRBJ1-5
size: few
D: NA
DNA: TGTGCCAGTAGTATCTGGGGAGAACGGGGTCAGCCCCAGCATTTT
CDR3: CASSIWGERGQPQHF

V: TRBV7-6
J: TRBJ2-5
size: NA
D: TRBD2
DNA: TGTGCCAGCAGCTTACGACGACTAGCGGGGGGCCTCCAAGAGACCCAGTACTTC
CDR3: CASSLRRLAGGLQETQYF

V: TRBV10-3
J: TRBJ1-3
size: few
D: NA
DNA: TGTGCCAGCAGAAGTTGGACTGGAAACACCATATATTTT
CDR3: CASRSWTGNTIYF

V: TRBV25-1
J: TRBJ1-6
size: many
D: NA
DNA: TGTGCCAGCAACCAGGAGGACGGTTCACCCCTCCACTTT
CDR3: CASNQEDGSPLHF

V: TRBV7-9
J: TRBJ2-5
size: NA
D: NA
DNA: TGTGCCAGCAGCAAAACCCTGAAGGAGACCCAGTACTTC
CDR3: CASSKTLKETQYF

V: TRBV5-1
J: TRBJ2-2
size: NA
D: NA
DNA: TGCGCCAGCAGCGGGGAAAGCGGGAACACCGGGGAGCTGTTTTTT
CDR3: CASSGESGNTGELFF

V: TRBV6-5
J: TRBJ1-5
size: few
D: TRBD1
DNA: TGTGCCAGCGTCCCGACAGGGAATGGAGGAATTCAGCCCCAGCATTTT
CDR3: CASVPTGNGGIQPQHF